This entry lists 8 T cell receptor beta chains sequenced from one sample in a study of blood T cells in healthy people across ages. A J-beta primer mix and a sample-barcoded 5' primer were used in a second PCR of roughly 6 to 11 cycles. From the 5' RACE reads, TCRdb called clonotypes with MiXCR, one entry per CDR3 protein. The sample includes about 580,000 distinct CDR3 sequences, around 48% of them seen just once. The specimen sequenced was blood. The receptors derive from a man older than 75 in good health.

This rearrangement joins TRBV20-1 to TRBJ2-3; the match to TRBD2 covers 9 bases. V trimming: 3 bases; J trimming: 0 bases; junction bases outside the gene matches: 16. In germline, CDR1 is DFQATT, CDR2 SNEGSKA (reference sequence). This CDR3 has 19 residues. CDR3 nucleotide sequence: TGCAGTGCTAGGTATCGGCCTAGCGGGACAGATCTAAGCACAGATACGCAGTATTTT. Its translation is CSARYRPSGTDLSTDTQYF.

This rearrangement joins TRBV11-3 to TRBJ1-5, with D perhaps matching TRBD1 (5 bases). CDR3 length: 15 residues. Germline lookup yields CDR1 SGHNT and CDR2 YENEEA. V dropped 5 bases and J dropped 4 bases, with 15 bases sitting between them. The CDR3: CASSVGTGRNQPQHF. The CDR3, as DNA: TGTGCCAGCAGCGTAGGGACCGGGCGGAATCAGCCCCAGCATTTT.

This clonotype has a handful of counts. The chain has TRBV6-1 and TRBJ2-7; TRBD2 matches at 7 bases. The V and J ends lost 3 bases and 5 bases, in that order; junction bases with no gene match: 7. CDR1 and CDR2 (germline): MNHNS, SASEGT. The CDR3 runs 14 residues. Written as DNA, the CDR3 is TGTGCCAGCAGTGACGGGGGAGGGTCCCACGAGCAGTACTTC. It yields the protein CASSDGGGSHEQYF.

This chain connects TRBV4-1 to TRBJ2-5; TRBD1 matches 7 bases. CDR3 size: 16 residues. J gave up 4 bases and V 1 base, and 9 bases lay outside the gene matches. Per the germline V gene, CDR1 is MGHRA and CDR2 is YSYEKL. The CDR3 loop reads CASSQARDSLRETQYF. In DNA, the CDR3 is TGCGCCAGCAGCCAAGCGAGGGACAGCCTGCGAGAGACCCAGTACTTC.

This clonotype was seen more than once but under ten times. The rearrangement uses TRBV7-9 and TRBJ2-6, with no clear D. This CDR3 has 19 amino acids. Trimming removed 5 bases at V and 0 bases at J, with 20 bases between. CDR1 and CDR2 from the germline V gene are SEHNR and FQNEAQ (reference sequence). The CDR3 DNA follows: TGTGCCAGCAGCCAATCGGTCCGCGACTCCATCTCTGGGGCCAACGTCCTGACTTTC. This encodes CASSQSVRDSISGANVLTF.

CDR3 DNA: TGTGCCATCAAGCTTACGGGGGGCACGGGCTATGGCTACACCTTC. It yields the protein CAIKLTGGTGYGYTF. V is TRBV10-3 and J is TRBJ1-2, with D possibly TRBD1 on 6 matching bases. CDR1 and CDR2 from the germline V gene are ENHRY and SYGVKD. This CDR3 spans 15 amino acids. The V gene lost 7 bases and the J gene lost 4 bases, with 19 bases spanning the gap.

The chain recombines TRBV18 with TRBJ2-3; D not resolved. The V and J ends lost 4 bases and 4 bases respectively, with 18 bases between them. Germline V gene lookup returns CDR1 KGHSH and CDR2 LQKENI. This CDR3 comprises 16 residues. CDR3 nucleotides: TGTGCCAGCTCACTGTTAGGCCCGGAACGCCCAGATACGCAGTATTTT. Protein product: CASSLLGPERPDTQYF.

The table lists this clonotype with a few counts. J is TRBJ2-7 and V is TRBV10-3, with TRBD1 as a possible D gene (5 bases). The length of the CDR3 is 17 residues. The germline V gene has CDR1 ENHRY and CDR2 SYGVKD. The ends were cut back, 0 bases at V and 6 bases at J, with 21 bases in the middle. The CDR3 sequence is CAISESEITIQGSEQYF. CDR3 bases: TGTGCCATCAGTGAGTCCGAAATCACTATTCAGGGTTCCGAGCAGTACTTC.